This T cell receptor beta chain was documented in a study of blood T cells in healthy people across ages. Next came a second PCR, run for about 6 to 11 cycles, which used a sample-barcoded 5' primer along with a J-beta primer mix. MiXCR, run by TCRdb on the 5' RACE reads, gives a single entry per CDR3 protein. The data show hundreds of thousands of distinct CDR3 sequences, around half seen once. Trimming took 3 bases from V and 12 from J, leaving 27 bases between them. The germline CDR1 and CDR2 sequences are DFQATT and SNEGSKA (reference sequence). The CDR3 runs 15 residues. The receptor's source is a woman aged 55-75 years in good health. Sequenced input: blood. The chain uses TRBV20-1 and TRBJ2-7; perhaps TRBD1 as D (5 bases). The CDR3 DNA sequence: TGCAGTGCTAGCAGGCTTTCCCAGGGCAGAGAGACCCGGTACTTC. This codes for CSASRLSQGRETRYF.